Below, 28 T cell receptor beta chains from the same sample are listed, as sequenced in a study of neoadjuvant anti-PD-1 for oral cavity cancer. The table came from immunoSEQ multiplex PCR; TCRdb's copy has only in-frame clones and leaves some out. The table has 10,000 or so clones, around 63% seen once. Sequenced here: tumor tissue, sampled before nivolumab (anti-PD-1) treatment. The receptors shown here come from a person aged 35-79 years with oral cavity squamous cell carcinoma.

The rearrangement uses TRBV9 and TRBJ2-5; D possibly corresponds to TRBD1 (6 bases). Germline V CDR1 and CDR2: SGDLS, YYNGEE. This CDR3 has 15 residues. Trimming took off 3 bases at V and 5 bases at J, with 17 bases between the two ends. Written as DNA, the CDR3 is TGTGCCAGCAGCGCGTCCGGGACACCCAGCGAGACCCAGTACTTC. It yields the protein CASSASGTPSETQYF.

The chain combines TRBV7-3 with TRBJ1-1; 7 bases align to TRBD1. Trimming at V came to 4 bases and at J to 1 base, leaving 6 bases not matched to a gene. The germline V gene encodes CDR1 SGHTA and CDR2 FQGTGA. The CDR3 extends over 15 amino acids. The DNA of the CDR3 is TGTGCCAGCAGCTCCCAGACAGGGCGGAACACTGAAGCTTTCTTT. Translated, it gives CASSSQTGRNTEAFF.

The chain recombines TRBV19 with TRBJ2-1; 11 bases are shared with TRBD2. This CDR3 contains 16 residues. J gave up 4 bases and V 3 bases, and 5 bases lay outside the gene matches. From germline, CDR1 is LNHDA and CDR2 SQIVND (reference sequence). CDR3 bases: TGTGCCAGTAGTATTTCCGGGACTAGCGGTTACAATGAGCAGTTCTTC. The encoded protein is CASSISGTSGYNEQFF.

This clone was counted only a few times. Written as DNA, the CDR3 is TGTGCCAGCCCCTGGGCCGGGAACGAGCAGTACTTC. This encodes CASPWAGNEQYF. The chain uses TRBV11-3 and TRBJ2-7; TRBD2 is a possible D gene (5 bases). The CDR3 spans 12 residues. V was pared by 8 bases and J by 5 bases, with 13 bases between. CDR1 SGHNT and CDR2 YENEEA come from the germline V gene.

The chain carries TRBV14 and TRBJ2-5; 7 nucleotides align to TRBD1. The length of the CDR3 is 14 residues. Germline loops: CDR1 SGHDN, CDR2 FVKESK. The V segment lost 4 bases and the J segment 5 bases; nucleotides outside the gene matches: 7. CDR3 in amino acids: CASSPHRGLETQYF. CDR3 bases: TGTGCCAGCAGCCCCCACAGGGGATTGGAGACCCAGTACTTC.

The chain combines TRBV28 with TRBJ1-2; 7 bases fit TRBD1. This CDR3 region has 15 residues. Per the germline V gene, CDR1 is MDHEN and CDR2 is SYDVKM. The J segment lost 0 bases and the V segment lost 7 bases, leaving 8 bases of the junction unmatched. The CDR3 DNA follows: TGTGCCAGCACCCTCGGACAGGTCCCTAACTATGGCTACACCTTC. Protein: CASTLGQVPNYGYTF.

The chain employs TRBV10-3 and TRBJ1-1; TRBD1 might be the D (5 bases). V shed 6 bases and J shed 0 bases, with 8 bases lying between them. The CDR3 spans 13 residues. Germline V lookup: CDR1 ENHRY, CDR2 SYGVKD. CDR3 sequence: CAIRGEVNTEAFF. The CDR3 region has the DNA TGTGCCATCAGAGGGGAGGTGAACACTGAAGCTTTCTTT.

The rearrangement uses TRBV28 and TRBJ1-2; maybe TRBD1 (5 bases). Germline V gene lookup returns CDR1 MDHEN and CDR2 SYDVKM. This CDR3 region has 13 residues. The V end was cut by 6 bases, the J end by 8 bases, with 16 bases between. The chain's CDR3 is CASSHRGLSGYTF. CDR3 DNA sequence: TGTGCCAGCAGCCACCGGGGCCTATCGGGCTACACCTTC.

The V gene is TRBV30, the J gene TRBJ1-1; the D gene is possibly TRBD1 (6 bases). Germline values: CDR1 GTSNPN, CDR2 SVGIG (reference sequence). The CDR3 spans 15 residues. Trimming stripped 0 bases from V and 1 base from J, with 12 bases between. Here the CDR3 DNA reads TGTGCCTGGAGTGTACCCGGGGGCACGAACACTGAAGCTTTCTTT. The encoded protein is CAWSVPGGTNTEAFF.

J is TRBJ1-2 and V is TRBV5-1; unclear D gene. This CDR3 comprises 17 residues. Looked up from germline, CDR1 is SGHRS and CDR2 is YFSETQ. The ends were cut back, 0 bases at V and 0 bases at J, with 15 bases in the middle. The DNA for the CDR3 is TGCGCCAGCAGCTTGGCCTTGGGCAGGAGAACTAACTATGGCTACACCTTC. Encoded protein: CASSLALGRRTNYGYTF.

This sequence joins TRBV28 and TRBJ1-1; D not certain. V gave up 5 bases and J gave up 2 bases, with 9 bases separating them. The germline gives CDR1 MDHEN, CDR2 SYDVKM. The CDR3 is 13 residues long. CDR3 region: CASSLPGNTEAFF. The CDR3 nucleotides read TGTGCCAGCAGTCTCCCGGGTAACACTGAAGCTTTCTTT.

There are a few counts of this clone. The chain has TRBV5-1 and TRBJ2-5; D remains ambiguous. Per germline, CDR1 SGHRS and CDR2 YFSETQ. The CDR3 is made up of 13 amino acids. V was pared by 7 bases and J by 5 bases, with 15 bases between. For the CDR3, the DNA is TGCGCCAGCGGAAGTGGGTTTATCGAGACCCAGTACTTC. Protein sequence: CASGSGFIETQYF. The whole variable domain, filled in from reference TRBV5-1 and TRBJ2-5, reads KAGVTQTPRYLIKTRGQQVTLSCSPISGHRSVSWYQQTPGQGLQFLFEYFSETQRNKGNFPGRFSGRQFSNSRSEMNVSTLELGDSALYLCASGSGFIETQYFGPGTRLLVL.

CDR3 DNA: TGTGCCAGCAGCTTTTTGGGGACCAGGAATGAGCAGTTCTTC. This encodes CASSFLGTRNEQFF. This chain connects TRBV11-2 to TRBJ2-1, with D perhaps TRBD1 or TRBD2 (5 bases each). Trimming removed 3 bases from V and 7 bases from J, with 13 bases in between. The CDR3 sequence is 14 residues long. CDR1 and CDR2 (germline): SGHAT, FQNNGV.

The chain uses TRBV28 and TRBJ2-1; 7 nucleotides match TRBD2. Looked up from germline, CDR1 is MDHEN and CDR2 is SYDVKM. V shed 5 bases, J shed 1 base, and the junction held 11 bases outside the gene matches. The CDR3 contains 17 residues. CDR3 coding DNA: TGTGCCAGCAGTCCCCCCTGGGGAGCGGGGTCCTACAATGAGCAGTTCTTC. It is translated as CASSPPWGAGSYNEQFF.

This clone was observed a few times. The gene calls are TRBV6-5 and TRBJ2-5; unclear D gene. CDR1 MNHEY and CDR2 SVGAGI come from the germline V gene. V lost 6 bases and J 5 bases, leaving 19 bases between the germline ends. CDR3 length: 15 amino acids. CDR3 protein: CASRPLTGNGETQYF. The CDR3, as DNA: TGTGCCAGCAGGCCTCTGACTGGGAACGGGGAGACCCAGTACTTC.

This clone was counted between two and nine times. The chain joins TRBV11-2 to TRBJ2-7, with D maybe TRBD1 (5 bases). This CDR3 comprises 12 residues. The V end was cut by 5 bases, the J end by 6 bases, with 11 bases between. Germline lookup yields CDR1 SGHAT and CDR2 FQNNGV. CDR3 sequence reads: CASSQETAEQYF. The CDR3 DNA sequence: TGTGCCAGCAGCCAAGAGACAGCCGAGCAGTACTTC.

The rearrangement joins TRBV7-6 to TRBJ2-5, with D tentatively TRBD1 (5 bases). This CDR3 is built from 15 residues. Trimming removed 2 bases at V and 2 bases at J, with 12 bases between. Germline lookup yields CDR1 SGHVS and CDR2 FNYEAQ. CDR3 sequence (DNA): TGTGCCAGCAGCTTAAGGCAGGGCACTCAAGAGACCCAGTACTTC. As protein: CASSLRQGTQETQYF. Supplemented by reference TRBV7-6 and TRBJ2-5, the full variable domain reads GAGVSQSPRYKVTKRGQDVALRCDPISGHVSLYWYRQALGQGPEFLTYFNYEAQQDKSGLPNDRFSAERPEGSISTLTIQRTEQRDSAMYRCASSLRQGTQETQYFGPGTRLLVL.

The chain carries TRBV6-1 and TRBJ2-5; TRBD1 matches 7 bases. Germline lookup yields CDR1 MNHNS and CDR2 SASEGT. CDR3 length: 14 amino acids. Trimming took 5 bases from V and 5 from J; bases not matched to a gene: 8. This chain's CDR3 is CASSLTGSGETQYF. CDR3 coding DNA: TGTGCCAGCAGTTTGACAGGGAGTGGGGAGACCCAGTACTTC.

This clone was observed a few times. This chain joins TRBV25-1 and TRBJ1-2; 11 positions match TRBD1. CDR3 length: 17 amino acids. Trimming at V came to 3 bases and at J to 4 bases, leaving 10 bases not matched to a gene. Germline lookup yields CDR1 MGHDK and CDR2 SYGVNS. The CDR3 region has the DNA TGTGCCAGCAGTGACGTTAGGACAGGGGGCTCCTCCTATGGCTACACCTTC. Translated, it gives CASSDVRTGGSSYGYTF.

The genes are TRBV6-5 and TRBJ2-7, with D tentatively TRBD1 (6 bases). Trimming stripped 4 bases from V and 7 bases from J, with 17 bases between. There are 14 residues in the CDR3. CDR1 and CDR2 (germline): MNHEY, SVGAGI. CDR3 nucleotides: TGTGCCAGCAGTTCGAACAGGGTCGTTGCAGAGCAGTACTTC. Translated, it gives CASSSNRVVAEQYF.

This clone was observed a handful of times. The chain carries TRBV4-2 and TRBJ1-2; 8 nucleotides align to TRBD1. This CDR3 contains 15 residues. The trim removed 2 bases at V and 7 bases at J, leaving 9 bases unmatched. Germline CDR1 and CDR2: LGHNA and YNFKEQ. The CDR3 coding sequence is TGTGCCAGCAGCCAACCACGGGCAGGGGGCTTTGGCTACACCTTC. Its protein product is CASSQPRAGGFGYTF.

The genes are TRBV5-4 and TRBJ2-4, with 7 bases matching TRBD1. Germline values: CDR1 SGHNT, CDR2 YYREEE (reference sequence). CDR3 length equals 16 residues. Trimming cost V 4 bases and J 1 base; bases outside gene matches: 8. CDR3 sequence reads: CASSAETGFAKNIQYF. DNA of the CDR3: TGTGCCAGCAGCGCAGAGACAGGGTTCGCCAAAAACATTCAGTACTTC.

The V and J genes are TRBV11-2 and TRBJ2-7; D gene unclear. CDR1 and CDR2 (germline): SGHAT, FQNNGV. Between the trimmed V and J ends, which lost 5 bases and 2 bases, there was a span of 13 bases. The CDR3 has 14 amino acids. CDR3 bases: TGTGCCAGCAGCCTGGGCCTCCTCCCCTACGAGCAGTACTTC. This translates into CASSLGLLPYEQYF. Together with reference TRBV11-2 and TRBJ2-7, the CDR3 gives the full variable domain: EAGVAQSPRYKIIEKRQSVAFWCNPISGHATLYWYQQILGQGPKLLIQFQNNGVVDDSQLPKDRFSAERLKGVDSTLKIQPAKLEDSAVYLCASSLGLLPYEQYFGPGTRLTVT.

The chain joins TRBV28 to TRBJ2-2; 7 bases match TRBD1. This CDR3 contains 14 residues. J gave up 1 base and V 6 bases, and 2 bases lay outside the gene matches. From germline, CDR1 is MDHEN and CDR2 SYDVKM. The DNA of the CDR3 is TGTGCCAGCAGATGGGACAGGAACACCGGGGAGCTGTTTTTT. It codes for CASRWDRNTGELFF.

Written as DNA, the CDR3 is TGTGCCTGGAGTGTTTGGGGATACGAGCAGTACTTC. Protein: CAWSVWGYEQYF. This chain uses TRBV30 with TRBJ2-7; no clear D. The germline V gene has CDR1 GTSNPN and CDR2 SVGIG (reference sequence). The CDR3 is 12 amino acids. V lost 0 bases and J lost 4, with 7 bases in between. Variable domain in full (rest from reference TRBV30 and TRBJ2-7): SQTIHQWPATLVQPVGSPLSLECTVEGTSNPNLYWYRQAAGRGLQLLFYSVGIGQISSEVPQNLSASRPQDRQFILSSKKLLLSDSGFYLCAWSVWGYEQYFGPGTRLTVT.

V usage is TRBV27 and J usage is TRBJ1-1, with 9 bases aligning to TRBD1. The germline gives CDR1 MNHEY, CDR2 SMNVEV (reference sequence). CDR3 size: 14 residues. Trimming took 6 bases from V and 7 from J; bases not matched to a gene: 9. Written as DNA, the CDR3 is TGTGCCAGCAGGTTAACAGGGGGCGAAGTTGAAGCTTTCTTT. This translates into CASRLTGGEVEAFF.

The rearrangement joins TRBV6-5 to TRBJ1-1, with D unclear. CDR1 MNHEY and CDR2 SVGAGI come from the germline V gene. V lost 2 bases, J lost 8 bases, and 15 bases lay in between. CDR3 length: 14 residues. The CDR3 DNA reads as TGTGCCAGCAGTTACACCCCGTGGGCAACAGAAGCTTTCTTT. Translated, it gives CASSYTPWATEAFF.

This clone occurred a few times. The chain carries TRBV14 and TRBJ1-2, with 7 bases identical to TRBD1. This CDR3 spans 13 amino acids. The J segment lost 8 bases and the V segment lost 0 bases, leaving 3 bases of the junction unmatched. Germline V gene lookup returns CDR1 SGHDN and CDR2 FVKESK. The DNA of the CDR3 is TGTGCCAGCAGCCAAGACAGGGGGTCGGGCTACACCTTC. Translating gives CASSQDRGSGYTF. Full variable domain (missing parts from reference TRBV14 and TRBJ1-2): EAGVTQFPSHSVIEKGQTVTLRCDPISGHDNLYWYRRVMGKEIKFLLHFVKESKQDESGMPNNRFLAERTGGTYSTLKVQPAELEDSGVYFCASSQDRGSGYTFGSGTRLTVV.